This note documents a single T cell receptor (beta chain) sequence. The antigen remains undetermined. The data were taken from a study of T cells after posttransplantation cyclophosphamide. Study findings and constraints: Skin or GI-infiltrating T cells shared few TRB sequences with blood.

The CDR3 sequence is 12 residues long. Germline loops: CDR1 SGDLS, CDR2 YYNGEE. Clones were sequenced by immunoSEQ multiplex PCR, and TCRdb holds only the in-frame ones, with some missing. The sample holds about 7,000 clones, over 70% seen once. The source of this sequence is a woman aged 45-65 years in good health and a related stem cell transplant donor. The V call is TRBV9, the J call TRBJ2-5, with TRBD1 as a possible D gene (5 bases). Judging by the DNA end, TRBJ2-7 fits better; the J call may be wrong. The sample taken for sequencing was memory CD4+ T cells sorted from blood. CDR3: CASSQGYYEQYF. The CDR3 DNA follows: TGTGCCAGTAGTCAGGGATACTACGAGCAGTACTTC.